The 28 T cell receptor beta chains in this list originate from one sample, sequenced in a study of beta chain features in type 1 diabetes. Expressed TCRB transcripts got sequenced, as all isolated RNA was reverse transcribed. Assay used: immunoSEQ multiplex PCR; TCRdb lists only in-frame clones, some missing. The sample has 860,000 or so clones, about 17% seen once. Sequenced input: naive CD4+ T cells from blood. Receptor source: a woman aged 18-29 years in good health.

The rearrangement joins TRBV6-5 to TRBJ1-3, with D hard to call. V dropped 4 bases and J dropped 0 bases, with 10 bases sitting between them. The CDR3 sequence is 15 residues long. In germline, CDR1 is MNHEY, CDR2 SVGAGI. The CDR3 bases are TGTGCCAGCAGTTCCCCGGGGAGCTCTGGAAACACCATATATTTT. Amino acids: CASSSPGSSGNTIYF.

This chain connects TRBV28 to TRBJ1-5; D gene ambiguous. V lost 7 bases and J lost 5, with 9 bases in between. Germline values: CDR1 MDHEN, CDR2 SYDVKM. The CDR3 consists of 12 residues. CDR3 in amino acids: CASTTQDQPQHF. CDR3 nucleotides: TGTGCCAGCACCACTCAGGATCAGCCCCAGCATTTT.

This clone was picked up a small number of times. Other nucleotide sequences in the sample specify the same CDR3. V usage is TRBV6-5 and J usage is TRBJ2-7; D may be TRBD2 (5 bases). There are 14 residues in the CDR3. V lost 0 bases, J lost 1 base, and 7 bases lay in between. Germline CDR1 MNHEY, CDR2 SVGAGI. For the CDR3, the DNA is TGTGCCAGCAGTTACTCGAGAGGGTCCTACGAGCAGTACTTC. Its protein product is CASSYSRGSYEQYF.

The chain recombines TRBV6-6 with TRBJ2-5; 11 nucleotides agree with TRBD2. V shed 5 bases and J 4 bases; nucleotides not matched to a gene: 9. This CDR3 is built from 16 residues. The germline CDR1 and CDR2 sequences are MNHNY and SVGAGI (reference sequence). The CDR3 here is CASSPLAGGLPETQYF. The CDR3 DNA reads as TGTGCCAGCAGTCCGTTAGCGGGAGGGCTCCCAGAGACCCAGTACTTC.

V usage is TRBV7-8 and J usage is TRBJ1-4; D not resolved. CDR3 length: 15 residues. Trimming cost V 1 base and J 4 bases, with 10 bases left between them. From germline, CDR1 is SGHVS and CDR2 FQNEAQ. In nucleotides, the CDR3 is TGTGCCAGCAGCTTAGTCCGGGGATTTAATGAAAAACTGTTTTTT. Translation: CASSLVRGFNEKLFF.

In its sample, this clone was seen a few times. CDR3 amino acids: CSVRGPGLAPHEQYF. Written as DNA, the CDR3 is TGCAGCGTCAGAGGACCGGGACTAGCTCCCCACGAGCAGTACTTC. The chain links TRBV29-1 to TRBJ2-7; 9 bases align to TRBD2. Per the germline V gene, CDR1 is SQVTM and CDR2 is ANQGSEA. With 6 bases clipped from V and 5 bases from J, the junction kept 14 bases outside the gene matches. The CDR3 contains 15 residues.

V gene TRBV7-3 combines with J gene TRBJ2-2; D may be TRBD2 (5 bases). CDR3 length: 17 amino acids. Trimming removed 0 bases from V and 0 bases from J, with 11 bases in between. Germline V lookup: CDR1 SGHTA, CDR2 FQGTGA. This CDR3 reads CASSLTRERTNTGELFF. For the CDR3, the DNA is TGTGCCAGCAGCTTAACAAGGGAGCGGACGAACACCGGGGAGCTGTTTTTT.

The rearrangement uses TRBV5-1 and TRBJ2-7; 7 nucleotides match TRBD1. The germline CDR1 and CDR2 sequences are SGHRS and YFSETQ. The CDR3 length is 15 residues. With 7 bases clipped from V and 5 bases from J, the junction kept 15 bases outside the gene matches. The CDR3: CASGRGQTKSDEQYF. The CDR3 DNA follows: TGCGCCAGCGGACGGGGACAGACAAAAAGTGACGAGCAGTACTTC.

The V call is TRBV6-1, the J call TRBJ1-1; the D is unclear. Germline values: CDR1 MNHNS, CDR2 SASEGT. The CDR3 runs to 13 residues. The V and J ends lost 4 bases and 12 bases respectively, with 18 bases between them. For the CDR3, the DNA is TGTGCCAGCAGTGCCACCTTATTTAGTCTTCCTTTCTTT. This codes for CASSATLFSLPFF.

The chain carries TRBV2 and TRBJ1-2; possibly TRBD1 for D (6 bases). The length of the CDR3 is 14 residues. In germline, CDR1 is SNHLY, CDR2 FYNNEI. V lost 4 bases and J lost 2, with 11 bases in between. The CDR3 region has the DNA TGTGCCAGCAGTGCCCAGGGGAGCAACTATGGCTACACCTTC. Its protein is CASSAQGSNYGYTF. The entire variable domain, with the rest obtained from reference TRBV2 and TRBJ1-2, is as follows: EPEVTQTPSHQVTQMGQEVILRCVPISNHLYFYWYRQILGQKVEFLVSFYNNEISEKSEIFDDQFSVERPDGSNFTLKIRSTKLEDSAMYFCASSAQGSNYGYTFGSGTRLTVV.

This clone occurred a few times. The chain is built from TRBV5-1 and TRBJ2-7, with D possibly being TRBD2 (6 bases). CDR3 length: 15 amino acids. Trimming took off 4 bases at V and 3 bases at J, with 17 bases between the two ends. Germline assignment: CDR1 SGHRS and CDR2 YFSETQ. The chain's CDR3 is CASSTNGLPGYEQYF. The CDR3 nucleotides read TGCGCCAGCAGCACCAACGGACTACCCGGCTACGAGCAGTACTTC.

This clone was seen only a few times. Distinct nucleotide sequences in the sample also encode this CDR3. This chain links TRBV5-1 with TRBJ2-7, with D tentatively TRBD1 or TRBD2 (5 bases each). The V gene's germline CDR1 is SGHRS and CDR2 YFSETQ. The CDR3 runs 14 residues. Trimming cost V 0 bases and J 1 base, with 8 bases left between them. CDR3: CASSLGGGSYEQYF. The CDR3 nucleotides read TGCGCCAGCAGCTTGGGTGGGGGTTCCTACGAGCAGTACTTC. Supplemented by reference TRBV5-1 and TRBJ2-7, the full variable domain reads KAGVTQTPRYLIKTRGQQVTLSCSPISGHRSVSWYQQTPGQGLQFLFEYFSETQRNKGNFPGRFSGRQFSNSRSEMNVSTLELGDSALYLCASSLGGGSYEQYFGPGTRLTVT.

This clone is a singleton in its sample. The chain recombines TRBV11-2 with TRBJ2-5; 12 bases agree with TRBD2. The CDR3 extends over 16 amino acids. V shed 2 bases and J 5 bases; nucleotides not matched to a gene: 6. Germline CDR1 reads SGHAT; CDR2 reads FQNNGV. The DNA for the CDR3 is TGTGCCAGCAGCTTACGACTAGCGGGAGTGAGGGAGACCCAGTACTTC. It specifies CASSLRLAGVRETQYF.

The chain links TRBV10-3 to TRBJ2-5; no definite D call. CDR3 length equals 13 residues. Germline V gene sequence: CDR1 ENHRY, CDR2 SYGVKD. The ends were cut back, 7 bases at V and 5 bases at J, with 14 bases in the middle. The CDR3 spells CAITPGPGETQYF. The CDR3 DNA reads TGTGCCATCACCCCCGGGCCCGGGGAGACCCAGTACTTC.

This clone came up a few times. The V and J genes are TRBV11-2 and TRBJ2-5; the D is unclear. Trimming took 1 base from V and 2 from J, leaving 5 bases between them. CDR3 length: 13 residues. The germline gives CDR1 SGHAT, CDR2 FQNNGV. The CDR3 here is CASSLVQQETQYF. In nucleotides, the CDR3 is TGTGCCAGCAGCTTAGTTCAGCAAGAGACCCAGTACTTC.

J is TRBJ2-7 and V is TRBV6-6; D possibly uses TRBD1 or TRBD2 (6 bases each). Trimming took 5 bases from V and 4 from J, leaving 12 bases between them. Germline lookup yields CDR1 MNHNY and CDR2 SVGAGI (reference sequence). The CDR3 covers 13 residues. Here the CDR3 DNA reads TGTGCCAGCAGTGGACTACAGGGATACGAGCAGTACTTC. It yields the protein CASSGLQGYEQYF.

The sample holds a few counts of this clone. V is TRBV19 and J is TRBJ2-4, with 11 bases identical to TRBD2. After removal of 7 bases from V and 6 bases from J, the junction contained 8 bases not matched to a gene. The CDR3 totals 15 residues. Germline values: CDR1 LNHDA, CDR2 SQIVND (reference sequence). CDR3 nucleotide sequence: TGTGCCAGTACCGAGGCTACTAGCGGGAGAAACATTCAGTACTTC. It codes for CASTEATSGRNIQYF.

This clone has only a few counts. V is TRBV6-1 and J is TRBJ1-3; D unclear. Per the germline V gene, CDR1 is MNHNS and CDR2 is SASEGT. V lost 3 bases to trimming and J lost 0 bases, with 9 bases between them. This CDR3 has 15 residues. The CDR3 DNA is TGTGCCAGCAGTGATGGGCCCAACTCTGGAAACACCATATATTTT. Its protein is CASSDGPNSGNTIYF.

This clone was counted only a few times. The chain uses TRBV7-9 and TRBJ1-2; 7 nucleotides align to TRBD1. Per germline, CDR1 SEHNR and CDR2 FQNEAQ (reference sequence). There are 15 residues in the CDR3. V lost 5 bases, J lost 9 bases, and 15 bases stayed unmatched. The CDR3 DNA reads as TGTGCCAGCAGCCTTGACAGGGTATCTCCTATTCGCTACACCTTC. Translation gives CASSLDRVSPIRYTF.

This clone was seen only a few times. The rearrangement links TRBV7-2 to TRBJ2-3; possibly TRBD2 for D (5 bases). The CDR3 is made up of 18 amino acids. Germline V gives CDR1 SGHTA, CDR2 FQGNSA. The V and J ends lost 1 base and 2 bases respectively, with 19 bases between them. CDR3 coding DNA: TGTGCCAGCAGCTTAGTTTTTTCGGGAAAACTATTCACAGATACGCAGTATTTT. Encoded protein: CASSLVFSGKLFTDTQYF.

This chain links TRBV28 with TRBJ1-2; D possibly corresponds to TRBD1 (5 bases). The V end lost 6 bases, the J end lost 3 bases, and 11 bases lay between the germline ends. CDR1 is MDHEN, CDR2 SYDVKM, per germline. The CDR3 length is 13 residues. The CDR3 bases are TGTGCCAGCAGACCGAACAGGTACTATGGCTACACCTTC. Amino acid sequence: CASRPNRYYGYTF.

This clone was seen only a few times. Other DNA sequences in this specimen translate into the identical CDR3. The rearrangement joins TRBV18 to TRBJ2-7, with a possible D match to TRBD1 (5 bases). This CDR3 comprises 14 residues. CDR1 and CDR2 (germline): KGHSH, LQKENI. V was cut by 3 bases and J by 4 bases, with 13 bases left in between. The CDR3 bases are TGTGCCAGCTCACCGGGGCAGGGTGTATACGAGCAGTACTTC. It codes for CASSPGQGVYEQYF.

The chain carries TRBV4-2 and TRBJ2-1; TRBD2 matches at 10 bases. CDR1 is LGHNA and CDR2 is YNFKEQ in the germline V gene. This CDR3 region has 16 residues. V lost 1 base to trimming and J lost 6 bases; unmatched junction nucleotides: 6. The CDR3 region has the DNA TGTGCCAGCAGCCAAGCGTCCAGCGGGAGGGCCAATGAGCAGTTCTTC. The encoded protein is CASSQASSGRANEQFF.

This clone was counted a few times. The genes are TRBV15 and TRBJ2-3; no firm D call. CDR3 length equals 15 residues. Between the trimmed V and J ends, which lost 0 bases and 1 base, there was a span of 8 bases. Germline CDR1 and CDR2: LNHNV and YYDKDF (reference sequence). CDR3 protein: CATSRDFRGTDTQYF. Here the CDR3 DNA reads TGTGCCACCAGCAGAGATTTTCGGGGCACAGATACGCAGTATTTT.

This chain's CDR3 is CASRLADSGANVLTF. CDR3 in DNA: TGCGCCAGCAGGCTAGCGGACTCTGGGGCCAACGTCCTGACTTTC. The rearrangement joins TRBV5-1 to TRBJ2-6; 7 bases line up with TRBD2. The trim removed 5 bases at V and 0 bases at J, leaving 2 bases unmatched. The CDR3 is made up of 15 amino acids. The germline gives CDR1 SGHRS, CDR2 YFSETQ.

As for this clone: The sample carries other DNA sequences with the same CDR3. The CDR3 sequence is CASSQGLAGAYEQYF. CDR3 nucleotides: TGCGCCAGCAGCCAAGGCTTGGCGGGGGCCTACGAGCAGTACTTC. The V call is TRBV4-3, the J call TRBJ2-7; 7 bases agree with TRBD2. This CDR3 spans 15 amino acids. Germline CDR1 LGHNA, CDR2 YSLEER. J was trimmed by 2 bases and V by 1 base; bases with no gene match: 5.

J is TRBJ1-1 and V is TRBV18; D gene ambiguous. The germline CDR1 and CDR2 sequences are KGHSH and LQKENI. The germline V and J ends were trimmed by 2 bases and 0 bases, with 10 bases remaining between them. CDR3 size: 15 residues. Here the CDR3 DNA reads TGTGCCAGCTCACCAGGTGAGCTTTTGAACACTGAAGCTTTCTTT. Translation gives CASSPGELLNTEAFF.

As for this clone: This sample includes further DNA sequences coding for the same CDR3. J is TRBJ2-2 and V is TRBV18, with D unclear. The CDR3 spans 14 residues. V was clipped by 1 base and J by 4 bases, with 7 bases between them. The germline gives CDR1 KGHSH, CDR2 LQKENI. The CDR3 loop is CASSPQSGTGELFF. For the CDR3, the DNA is TGTGCCAGCTCACCACAGTCTGGCACCGGGGAGCTGTTTTTT.